This TCR beta chain derives from a study of blood T cell repertoires in COVID-19. In this sample, this clone turned up once. Clones were read by immunoSEQ multiplex PCR, and TCRdb kept only the in-frame ones, dropping some. The data hold about 68,000 clones, with 65% to 90% observed a single time. The CDR3 has 13 amino acids. V was shortened by 6 bases and J by 8 bases, with 13 bases between the two germline ends. The TCR sequence derives from a man aged 45 to 65 with acute or convalescent COVID-19. The chain links TRBV12-3 or TRBV12-4 to TRBJ1-4; possibly TRBD1 for D (5 bases). The sample taken for sequencing was peripheral blood. CDR3 in amino acids: CASSLQEGEKLFF. The CDR3 DNA is TGTGCCAGCAGCCTCCAGGAGGGGGAAAAACTGTTTTTT.